This T cell receptor beta chain originates from a study of T cell changes during pregnancy in multiple sclerosis. Clones were read by immunoSEQ multiplex PCR, and TCRdb kept only the in-frame ones, dropping some. The repertoire consists of 35,000 to 50,000 clones, with around 89% occurring once and the leading ten covering approximately 0.59%. This TCR came from a female donor with multiple sclerosis, enrolled in a pregnancy study. The sample consisted of CD4+ T cells from peripheral blood mononuclear cells, taken in the first trimester of pregnancy.

This CDR3 is CASSDNSYTEAFF. The CDR3 bases are TGTGCCAGCAGTGACAACAGCTACACTGAAGCTTTCTTT. V gene TRBV2 combines with J gene TRBJ1-1; D is ambiguous. CDR3 size: 13 residues. V was clipped by 3 bases and J by 3 bases, with 8 bases between them. Germline assignment: CDR1 SNHLY and CDR2 FYNNEI.